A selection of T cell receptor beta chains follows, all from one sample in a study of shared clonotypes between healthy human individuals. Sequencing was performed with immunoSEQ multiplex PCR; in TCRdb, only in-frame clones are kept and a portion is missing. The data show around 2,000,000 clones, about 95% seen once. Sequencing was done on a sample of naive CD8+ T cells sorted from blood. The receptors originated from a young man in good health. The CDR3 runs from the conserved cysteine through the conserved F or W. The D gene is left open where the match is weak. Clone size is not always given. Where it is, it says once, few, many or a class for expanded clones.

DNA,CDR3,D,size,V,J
TGCGCCAGCAGCCCCTCAGGGGCAGGGGGCGCGGATTACAATGAGCAGTTCTTC,CASSPSGAGGADYNEQFF,TRBD1,once,TRBV4-1,TRBJ2-1
TGTGCCAGCAGCCAATGGACAGGGACTAGCACAGATACGCAGTATTTT,CASSQWTGTSTDTQYF,TRBD1,.,TRBV13,TRBJ2-3
TGCGCCAGCAGCAAGGACAGGGCCTACAATGAGCAGTTCTTC,CASSKDRAYNEQFF,TRBD1,.,TRBV10-1,TRBJ2-1
TGTGCCAGTAGTACCCGGCAGAGCTCCTATAATTCACCCCTCCACTTT,CASSTRQSSYNSPLHF,.,.,TRBV19,TRBJ1-6
TGTGCCAGCAGCCCCAGGGGATACGAAAAACTGTTTTTT,CASSPRGYEKLFF,.,.,TRBV4-2,TRBJ1-4
TGTGCCAGCAGCCCCGCTGTCGGGGGGGCCGCCCCTAATGAAAAACTGTTTTTT,CASSPAVGGAAPNEKLFF,.,.,TRBV7-9,TRBJ1-4
TGTGCCTGGAGTGTTATGGACGGGGATGGCTACACCTTC,CAWSVMDGDGYTF,.,.,TRBV30,TRBJ1-2
TGTGCCACCAGGACCTCCTCGGAGGGGGAGGGCCCCGAGACCCAGTACTTC,CATRTSSEGEGPETQYF,.,.,TRBV15,TRBJ2-5
TGTGCCAGCAGCGGCAAGACCGAGACCCGGGCTTTCTTT,CASSGKTETRAFF,.,.,TRBV2,TRBJ1-1
TGTGCCAGCAGTCTCACATACGGGGGGACAGGGACTGAAGCTTTCTTT,CASSLTYGGTGTEAFF,TRBD1,.,TRBV27,TRBJ1-1
TGTGCCAGCAGATGGGGGAGCACAGATACGCAGTATTTT,CASRWGSTDTQYF,.,.,TRBV7-9,TRBJ2-3
TGTGCCAGCAGTTTTTATGGGGGCGACGAAGCTTTCTTT,CASSFYGGDEAFF,.,.,TRBV28,TRBJ1-1
TGTGCTAGCAGCCCGGGAGGAGTGCGGGTGGGGGAGCAGTACTTC,CASSPGGVRVGEQYF,TRBD2,.,TRBV7-7,TRBJ2-7
TGCAGCGTTGTATGGGACAGCCGTCAAGAGACCCAGTACTTC,CSVVWDSRQETQYF,TRBD1,.,TRBV29-1,TRBJ2-5
TGTGCCAGCAGCTCCCTTCTAGCGGGAGGTGAGCAGTTCTTC,CASSSLLAGGEQFF,TRBD2,.,TRBV7-6,TRBJ2-1
TGTGCCAGCAGTTTATCTCGGGAGGGCGACTACAATGAGCAGTTCTTC,CASSLSREGDYNEQFF,TRBD2,.,TRBV27,TRBJ2-1
TGTGCCTGGAGTGGGACTAGCGGGGTCAATGAGCAGTTCTTC,CAWSGTSGVNEQFF,TRBD2,.,TRBV30,TRBJ2-1
TGCAGCGGGACGAGGGGGGCGAGTAGCACAGATACGCAGTATTTT,CSGTRGASSTDTQYF,.,.,TRBV29-1,TRBJ2-3
TGTGCCAGCAGTTACTCGAAGGGACAGGGGGTCTATGGCTACACCTTC,CASSYSKGQGVYGYTF,TRBD1,.,TRBV6-5,TRBJ1-2
TGCGCCAGCACCAGAGCGCTCAGCTCTGGAAACACCATATATTTT,CASTRALSSGNTIYF,.,.,TRBV5-1,TRBJ1-3
TGTGCCAGCAGCTTAGTGCAGGGGGACTTCTCCTACGAGCAGTACTTC,CASSLVQGDFSYEQYF,.,.,TRBV7-8,TRBJ2-7
TGTGCCAGCAGTAATAGGGGTATGGCCTACGAGCAGTACTTC,CASSNRGMAYEQYF,.,.,TRBV6-1,TRBJ2-7
TGTGCCAGCTCCGGGGGTCCCCTTAGCGGGAGATGGCCCTACGAGCAGTACTTC,CASSGGPLSGRWPYEQYF,TRBD2,.,TRBV18,TRBJ2-7
TGCGCCAGCAGCGTAGGACAGGGCTCCTACGAGCAGTACTTC,CASSVGQGSYEQYF,TRBD1,.,TRBV5-1,TRBJ2-7
TGTGCCAGCAGCGTAGGCGGGGAGGACTCCTACGAGCAGTACTTC,CASSVGGEDSYEQYF,.,once,TRBV9,TRBJ2-7
TGTGCCAGCAGCTCCTCAGGGGAGAACTATGGCTACACCTTC,CASSSSGENYGYTF,.,once,TRBV7-9,TRBJ1-2
TGTGCCAGCAGCTCCCCGGACTTCCCCTACGAGCAGTACTTC,CASSSPDFPYEQYF,.,once,TRBV11-2,TRBJ2-7
TGTGCCAGCAGTTTAGCGGGGGGTACGGGCGAGCAGTACTTC,CASSLAGGTGEQYF,TRBD2,.,TRBV28,TRBJ2-7
TGTGCCAGCAGCTTGTCTCCAGGATCGACGGCCGGGGAGCTGTTTTTT,CASSLSPGSTAGELFF,.,.,TRBV5-6,TRBJ2-2
TGTGCCAGCAGCTTAGGGGGGTCCTGGAATGAGCAGTTCTTC,CASSLGGSWNEQFF,.,.,TRBV7-6,TRBJ2-1
TGTGCCAGCAGTCTCGGGACTCTCTACGAGCAGTACTTC,CASSLGTLYEQYF,.,.,TRBV27,TRBJ2-7
TGTGCCAGCTGCCCGGGCGTACCTCATTATAGCACAGATACGCAGTATTTT,CASCPGVPHYSTDTQYF,.,.,TRBV27,TRBJ2-3
TGCAGCGTTGTGGAACAGAACACTGAAGCTTTCTTT,CSVVEQNTEAFF,.,.,TRBV29-1,TRBJ1-1
TGTGCCAGCAGTTCCGGACTAGCGTTGGATACGCAGTATTTT,CASSSGLALDTQYF,TRBD2,.,TRBV27,TRBJ2-3
TGTGCCAGCAGATTCCACGTAGCCTATGAGCAGTTCTTC,CASRFHVAYEQFF,.,.,TRBV6-6,TRBJ2-1
TGTGCCAGCAGCTCACAGGTTTTCTCTGGAAACACCATATATTTT,CASSSQVFSGNTIYF,.,.,TRBV7-9,TRBJ1-3
TGCAGCGTTGCCGGGACAGGGCACCCGTACAATGAGCAGTTCTTC,CSVAGTGHPYNEQFF,TRBD1,.,TRBV29-1,TRBJ2-1
TGTGCCAGCAGTACACTCCATTTGGGGACTGAAGCTTTCTTT,CASSTLHLGTEAFF,.,.,TRBV27,TRBJ1-1
TGTGCCAGCAGTGAAGATCTAGCGGGGGGTTTGAGAGGAGCGGAGACCCAGTACTTC,CASSEDLAGGLRGAETQYF,TRBD2,.,TRBV2,TRBJ2-5
TGTGCCAGCAGCTTAGCGGAGACAGGGGGAGGAGACGAGCAGTACTTC,CASSLAETGGGDEQYF,TRBD1,.,TRBV7-9,TRBJ2-7
TGTGCCAGCAGCGGACGGTCAGGCACTGAAGCTTTCTTT,CASSGRSGTEAFF,.,.,TRBV9,TRBJ1-1
TGCAGCGTTGAATCAACCCGGGGGGCAGAGACCCAGTACTTC,CSVESTRGAETQYF,.,.,TRBV29-1,TRBJ2-5
TGTGCCACCAGCAGAGATGATTGGGAAGAGACCCAGTACTTC,CATSRDDWEETQYF,.,.,TRBV15,TRBJ2-5
TGTGCCTGGGGAGGGCTGGACACCGGGGAGCTGTTTTTT,CAWGGLDTGELFF,.,.,TRBV30,TRBJ2-2
TGCAGCGCCGCGGAGAAAAGAGGCGAGCAGTACTTC,CSAAEKRGEQYF,.,.,TRBV29-1,TRBJ2-7
TGTGCCAGCAGCTTAGATGTTAGGGCTGACAATGAGCAGTTCTTC,CASSLDVRADNEQFF,.,.,TRBV11-2,TRBJ2-1
TGTGCCAGCAGTTTACGTCCGGGACAGGGGTTCAATCAGCCCCAGCATTTT,CASSLRPGQGFNQPQHF,TRBD1,.,TRBV28,TRBJ1-5
TGTGCCAGCAGCGTAGTGGCGGGCGGGAATTACGATCAGCAGTTCTTC,CASSVVAGGNYDQQFF,.,.,TRBV9,TRBJ2-1
TGTGCCAGCAGCTCACCGTCTACTAGCGGGGGGACCTACGAGCAGTACTTC,CASSSPSTSGGTYEQYF,TRBD2,.,TRBV7-9,TRBJ2-7
TGCGCCAGCAGCTTGTTCGGACTAGCGTCGGCAGGGGAGCTGTTTTTT,CASSLFGLASAGELFF,TRBD2,.,TRBV5-1,TRBJ2-2
TGTGCCAGCAGTGACGGGGAAAACTATGGCTACACCTTC,CASSDGENYGYTF,.,.,TRBV6-1,TRBJ1-2
TGTGCCAGCAGCTTGCTTACTAGCGGGGCCTACGAGCAGTACTTC,CASSLLTSGAYEQYF,TRBD2,once,TRBV5-6,TRBJ2-7